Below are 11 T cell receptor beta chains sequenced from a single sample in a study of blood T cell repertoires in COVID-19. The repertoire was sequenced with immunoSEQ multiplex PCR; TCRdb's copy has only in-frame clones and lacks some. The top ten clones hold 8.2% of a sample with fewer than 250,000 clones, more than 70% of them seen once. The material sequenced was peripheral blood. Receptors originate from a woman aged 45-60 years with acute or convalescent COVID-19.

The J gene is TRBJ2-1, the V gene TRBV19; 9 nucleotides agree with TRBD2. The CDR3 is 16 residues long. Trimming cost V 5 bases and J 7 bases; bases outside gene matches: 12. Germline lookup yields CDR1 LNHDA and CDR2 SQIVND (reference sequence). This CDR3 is CASSSVVAGERNEQFF. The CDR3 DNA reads TGTGCCAGTAGTTCTGTCGTAGCGGGAGAACGGAATGAGCAGTTCTTC.

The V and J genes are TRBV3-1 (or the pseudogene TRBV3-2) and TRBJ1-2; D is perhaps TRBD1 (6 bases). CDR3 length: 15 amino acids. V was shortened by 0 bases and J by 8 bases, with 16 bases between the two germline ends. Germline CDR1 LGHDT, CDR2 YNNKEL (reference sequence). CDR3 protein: CASSQDLSGAGGYTF. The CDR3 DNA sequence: TGTGCCAGCAGCCAAGATCTCTCAGGGGCAGGGGGCTACACCTTC.

CDR3 residues: CASSESTGGFYEQYF. The CDR3 region has the DNA TGCGCCAGCAGTGAGTCTACGGGAGGGTTTTACGAGCAGTACTTC. V is TRBV10-2 and J is TRBJ2-7, with TRBD2 matching over 8 bases. This CDR3 spans 15 amino acids. J gave up 4 bases and V 0 bases, and 5 bases lay outside the gene matches. In germline, CDR1 is WSHSY, CDR2 SAAADI.

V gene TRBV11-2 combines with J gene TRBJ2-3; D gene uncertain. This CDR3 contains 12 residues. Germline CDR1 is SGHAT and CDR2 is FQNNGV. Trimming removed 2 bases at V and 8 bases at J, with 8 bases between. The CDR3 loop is CASSLSGFTQYF. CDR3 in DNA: TGTGCCAGCAGCTTATCTGGCTTTACGCAGTATTTT. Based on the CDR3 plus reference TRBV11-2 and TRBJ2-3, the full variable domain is EAGVAQSPRYKIIEKRQSVAFWCNPISGHATLYWYQQILGQGPKLLIQFQNNGVVDDSQLPKDRFSAERLKGVDSTLKIQPAKLEDSAVYLCASSLSGFTQYFGPGTRLTVL.

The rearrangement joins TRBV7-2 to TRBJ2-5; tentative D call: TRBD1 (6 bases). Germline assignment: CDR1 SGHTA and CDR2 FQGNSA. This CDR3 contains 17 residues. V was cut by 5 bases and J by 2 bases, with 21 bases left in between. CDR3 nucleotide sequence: TGTGCCAGCAGCCCGGACAGACCTGAGGAAATTCAAGAGACCCAGTACTTC. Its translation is CASSPDRPEEIQETQYF.

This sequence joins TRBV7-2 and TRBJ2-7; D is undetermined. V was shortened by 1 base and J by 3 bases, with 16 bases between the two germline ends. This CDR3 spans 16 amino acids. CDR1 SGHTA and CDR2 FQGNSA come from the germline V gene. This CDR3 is CASSLDWANRNYEQYF. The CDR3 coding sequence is TGTGCCAGCAGCTTAGACTGGGCCAACCGCAACTACGAGCAGTACTTC. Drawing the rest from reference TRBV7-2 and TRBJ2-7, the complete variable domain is GAGVSQSPSNKVTEKGKDVELRCDPISGHTALYWYRQSLGQGLEFLIYFQGNSAPDKSGLPSDRFSAERTGGSVSTLTIQRTQQEDSAVYLCASSLDWANRNYEQYFGPGTRLTVT.

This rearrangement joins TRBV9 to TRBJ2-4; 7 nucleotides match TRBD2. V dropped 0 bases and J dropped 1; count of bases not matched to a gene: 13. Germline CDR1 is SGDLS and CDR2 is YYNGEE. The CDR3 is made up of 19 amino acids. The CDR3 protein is CASSVEVGEAGAAKNIQYF. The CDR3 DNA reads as TGTGCCAGCAGCGTAGAGGTTGGGGAGGCGGGAGCCGCCAAAAACATTCAGTACTTC.

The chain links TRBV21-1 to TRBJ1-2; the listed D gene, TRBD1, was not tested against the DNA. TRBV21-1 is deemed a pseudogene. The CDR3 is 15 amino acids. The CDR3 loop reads CASSKRQEPNYGYTF. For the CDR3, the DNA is TGTGCCAGCAGCAAACGGCAGGAACCTAACTATGGCTACACCTTC.

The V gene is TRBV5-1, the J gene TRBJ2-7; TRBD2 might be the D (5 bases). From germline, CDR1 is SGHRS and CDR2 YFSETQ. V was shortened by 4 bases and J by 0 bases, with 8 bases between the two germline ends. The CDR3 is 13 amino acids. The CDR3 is CASSVGSSYEQYF. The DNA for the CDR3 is TGCGCCAGCAGCGTAGGGAGCTCCTACGAGCAGTACTTC.

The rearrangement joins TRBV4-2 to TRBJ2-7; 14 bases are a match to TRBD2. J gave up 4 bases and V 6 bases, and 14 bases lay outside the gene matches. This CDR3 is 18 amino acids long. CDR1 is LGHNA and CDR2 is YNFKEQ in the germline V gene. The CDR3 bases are TGTGCCAGCAGTCCGGGACTAGCGGGAGAACATGGTTTGTACGAGCAGTACTTC. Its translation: CASSPGLAGEHGLYEQYF.

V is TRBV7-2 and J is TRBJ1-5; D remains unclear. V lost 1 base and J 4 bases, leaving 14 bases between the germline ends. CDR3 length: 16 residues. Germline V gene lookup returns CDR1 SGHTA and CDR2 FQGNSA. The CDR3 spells CASSLETGRVNQPQHF. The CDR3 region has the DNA TGTGCCAGCAGCTTAGAGACCGGGAGGGTGAATCAGCCCCAGCATTTT.